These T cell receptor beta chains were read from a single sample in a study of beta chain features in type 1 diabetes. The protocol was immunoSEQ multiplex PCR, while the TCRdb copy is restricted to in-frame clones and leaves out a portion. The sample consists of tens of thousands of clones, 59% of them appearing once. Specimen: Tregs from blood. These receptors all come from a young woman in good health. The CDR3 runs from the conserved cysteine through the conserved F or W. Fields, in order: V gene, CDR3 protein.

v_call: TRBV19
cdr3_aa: CASSDRVGDTQYF

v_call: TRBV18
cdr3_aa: CASSPTGQFNSPLHF

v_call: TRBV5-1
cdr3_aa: CASSEQGVGANVLTF

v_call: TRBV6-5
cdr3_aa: CASSYGAGPYEQYF

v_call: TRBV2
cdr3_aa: CASSVDRGGYTF

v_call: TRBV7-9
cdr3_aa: CASSRLRAGVGETQYF

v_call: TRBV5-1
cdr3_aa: CASSFGGARFLQETQYF

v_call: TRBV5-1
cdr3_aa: CASARGLVSGRSYNEQFF

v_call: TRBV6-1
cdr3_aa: CASEQGRDQPQHF

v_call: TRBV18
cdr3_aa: CASSPIPRSYTDTQYF

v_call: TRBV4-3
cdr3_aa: CASSRRGAGTDTQYF

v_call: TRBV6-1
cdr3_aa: CASRGLKVFQETQYF

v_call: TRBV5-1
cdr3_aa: CASSLRPTSGRTDTQYF

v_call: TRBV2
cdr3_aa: CASRPSGQGTYEQYF

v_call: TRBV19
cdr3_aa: CASKSGQINSPLHF

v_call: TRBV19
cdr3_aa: CASSQGDDEKLFF

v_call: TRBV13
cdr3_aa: CASSHIRDNSYEQYF

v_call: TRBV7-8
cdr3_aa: CASSRRDRGLNEQFF

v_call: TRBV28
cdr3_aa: CASSLVAGPGPQHF

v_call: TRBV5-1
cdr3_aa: CASSRNPGGGENEQFF

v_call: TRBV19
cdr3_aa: CASNIGGRNEKLFF

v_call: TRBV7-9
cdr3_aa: CASSREGDTEAFF

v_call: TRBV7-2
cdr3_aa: CASSQGPQGTREQYF

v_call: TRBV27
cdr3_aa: CASSFQGANEKLFF

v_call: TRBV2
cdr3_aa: CASSYRVPQPQHF

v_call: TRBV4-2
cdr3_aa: CASSQRWSALDTQYF

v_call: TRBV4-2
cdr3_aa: CASSQQTDRRNTEAFF

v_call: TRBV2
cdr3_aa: CASKTSGGPQGTQYF

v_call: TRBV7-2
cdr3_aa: CASSVGSGAETQYF

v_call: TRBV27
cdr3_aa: CASQDRRYEQYF

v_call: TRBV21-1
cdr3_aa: CASSGDKNTGELFF

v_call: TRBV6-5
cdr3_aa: CASSYSRGIEAFF

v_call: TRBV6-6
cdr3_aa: CASSYSWPDTQYF

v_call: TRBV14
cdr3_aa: CASSYRDRELFF

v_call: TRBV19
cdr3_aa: CAAAGGQGTKGPTGELFF

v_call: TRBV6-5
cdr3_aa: CASSYRETGGHEKLFF

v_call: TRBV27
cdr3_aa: CASSLKTGNTEAFF

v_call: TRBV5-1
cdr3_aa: CASSGGLAAAYEQYF

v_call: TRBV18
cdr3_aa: CASSPGQEAFF

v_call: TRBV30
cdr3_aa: CAWSVTSGGDTQYF

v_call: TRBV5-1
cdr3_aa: CASSLRGRGHSTGELFF

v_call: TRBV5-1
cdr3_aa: CASSLRTGYMNTEAFF

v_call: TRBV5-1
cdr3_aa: CASRGQGYTEAFF

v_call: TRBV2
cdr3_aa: CASSSGQGNEKLFF

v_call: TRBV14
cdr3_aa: CASSQDSNMNTEAFF

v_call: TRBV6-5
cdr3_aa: CASSSPGQGTYEQYF

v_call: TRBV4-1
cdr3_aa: CASSQTGFPGNEQFF

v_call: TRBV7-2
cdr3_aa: CASSPQRGANTEAFF